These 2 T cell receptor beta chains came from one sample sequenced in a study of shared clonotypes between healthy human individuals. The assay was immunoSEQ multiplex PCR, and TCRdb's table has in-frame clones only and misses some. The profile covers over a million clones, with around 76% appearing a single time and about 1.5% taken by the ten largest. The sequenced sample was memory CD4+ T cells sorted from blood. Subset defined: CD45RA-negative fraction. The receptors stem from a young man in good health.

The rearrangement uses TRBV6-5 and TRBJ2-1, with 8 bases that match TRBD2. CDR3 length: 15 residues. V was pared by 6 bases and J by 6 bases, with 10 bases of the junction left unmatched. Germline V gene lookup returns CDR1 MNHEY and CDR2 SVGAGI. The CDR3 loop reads CASRGGPGGPNEQFF. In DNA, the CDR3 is TGTGCCAGCAGAGGTGGGCCGGGAGGGCCCAATGAGCAGTTCTTC.

Here the CDR3 DNA reads TGTGCCAGCAGCTTGGAAGGGAAAGGCTACACCTTC. Protein: CASSLEGKGYTF. The gene calls are TRBV5-5 and TRBJ1-2; D is uncertain. Germline-derived CDR1 and CDR2 are SGHKS and YYEKEE (reference sequence). V lost 0 bases and J 8 bases, leaving 8 bases between the germline ends. The CDR3 has 12 amino acids.